The rows below give T cell receptor beta chains drawn from one sample of a study of naive and memory T cell subsets. TCRdb itself ran the UMI-ligation and nested PCR reads through MiXCR, one entry per CDR3 protein. This sample has more than 35,000 distinct CDR3 sequences, with about 14% found just once. Sequencing used effector memory CD4+ T cells from blood. The receptors here all came from a human donor in good health. The CDR3 runs from the conserved cysteine through the conserved F or W.

CDR3aa	j_gene	v_gene
CASKYKDRGYEQYF	TRBJ2-7	TRBV6-2/TRBV6-3
CASSRGTLQYEQYF	TRBJ2-7	TRBV11-1
CASSQGREQPQHF	TRBJ1-5	TRBV4-2
CASTDPMGSADTQYF	TRBJ2-3	TRBV6-2/TRBV6-3
CASSLLSTKNIQYF	TRBJ2-4	TRBV12-3/TRBV12-4
CASSVSGSSYNEQFF	TRBJ2-1	TRBV9
CASSGGIVYGYTF	TRBJ1-2	TRBV2
CASSLALLAGVGHYNEQFF	TRBJ2-1	TRBV5-4
CASTLTGVQPQHF	TRBJ1-5	TRBV6-2/TRBV6-3
CASTPLGNEQFF	TRBJ2-1	TRBV11-2
CASSFLSQQETQYF	TRBJ2-5	TRBV28
CATKVGANTEAFF	TRBJ1-1	TRBV15
CASGRGSEQYF	TRBJ2-7	TRBV14
CSVQGLDEQYF	TRBJ2-7	TRBV20-1
CASSRSSGPKAYEQYF	TRBJ2-7	TRBV4-2
CAIRGVSTDTQYF	TRBJ2-3	TRBV10-3
CASSQKGGISGNTIYF	TRBJ1-3	TRBV11-2
CASGRSGGNNEQFF	TRBJ2-1	TRBV6-2/TRBV6-3
CASSLPQGGWTEAFF	TRBJ1-1	TRBV12-3/TRBV12-4
CSARDGKGGHTGELFF	TRBJ2-2	TRBV20-1
CASSRALAGGLGEQFF	TRBJ2-1	TRBV5-5
CASSADSFTDTQYF	TRBJ2-3	TRBV5-1
CSARVGQTTSGYF	TRBJ2-4	TRBV20-1
CASRRSPTSYNEQFF	TRBJ2-1	TRBV7-2
CASSQVGQYGYTF	TRBJ1-2	TRBV4-2
CASSTGLAGVGEQFF	TRBJ2-1	TRBV6-2/TRBV6-3
CASSLGLAGGGTGELFF	TRBJ2-2	TRBV5-6
CASSSYLRLGTGSTDTQYF	TRBJ2-3	TRBV7-8
CASSKHGTGKETQYF	TRBJ2-5	TRBV7-9
CASSSIDTSGGNQPQHF	TRBJ1-5	TRBV19
CASNPTNGYGYTF	TRBJ1-2	TRBV28
CASSLRREGYNEQFF	TRBJ2-1	TRBV7-2
CASSEGARPFTGELFF	TRBJ2-2	TRBV5-1
CASRGGVRVNTGELFF	TRBJ2-2	TRBV28
CATSRRERDTQYF	TRBJ2-3	TRBV7-2
CASRTGTFNSPLHF	TRBJ1-6	TRBV2
CASSEGRAYEQYF	TRBJ2-7	TRBV2
CASSLNFGGGNEQFF	TRBJ2-1	TRBV7-2
CASSLGQLNTEAFF	TRBJ1-1	TRBV7-9
CASSEDRATGELFF	TRBJ2-2	TRBV2
CATDRERGDYLRSTDTQHF	.	TRBV30
CASSLLVNTGELFF	TRBJ2-2	TRBV5-1
CASSEARATNVLTF	TRBJ2-6	TRBV6-1
CASSQSDRLISGNTIYF	TRBJ1-3	TRBV14
CSARYSYNEQFF	TRBJ2-1	TRBV20-1
CSAIRGSMSTDTQYF	TRBJ2-3	TRBV20-1
CSGKVGTDTEAFF	TRBJ1-1	TRBV29-1
CASGGAWGEKLFF	TRBJ1-4	TRBV7-6
CASRGQGTNSPLHF	TRBJ1-6	TRBV2
CASSLGGGDLETQYF	TRBJ2-5	TRBV4-1
CSARDRVAGANVLTF	TRBJ2-6	TRBV20-1
CASSDSRQLLNEKLFF	TRBJ1-4	TRBV6-4
CSARIRGREQYF	TRBJ2-7	TRBV20-1
CSASPTPQGNYGYTF	TRBJ1-2	TRBV20-1